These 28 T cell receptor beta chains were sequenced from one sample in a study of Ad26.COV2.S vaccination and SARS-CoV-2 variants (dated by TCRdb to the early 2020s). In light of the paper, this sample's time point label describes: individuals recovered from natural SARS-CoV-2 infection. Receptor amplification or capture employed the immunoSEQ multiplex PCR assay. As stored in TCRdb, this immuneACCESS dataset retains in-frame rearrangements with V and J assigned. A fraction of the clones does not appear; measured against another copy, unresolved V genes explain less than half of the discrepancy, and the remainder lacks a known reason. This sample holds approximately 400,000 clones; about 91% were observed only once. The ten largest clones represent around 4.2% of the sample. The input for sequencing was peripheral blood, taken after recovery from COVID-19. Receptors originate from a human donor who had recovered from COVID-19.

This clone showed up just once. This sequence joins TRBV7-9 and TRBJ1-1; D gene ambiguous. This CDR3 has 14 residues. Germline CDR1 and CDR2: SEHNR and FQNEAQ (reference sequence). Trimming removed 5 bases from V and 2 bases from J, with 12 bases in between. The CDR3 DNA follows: TGTGCCAGCAGCGTAACGATTGTTAACACTGAAGCTTTCTTT. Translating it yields CASSVTIVNTEAFF.

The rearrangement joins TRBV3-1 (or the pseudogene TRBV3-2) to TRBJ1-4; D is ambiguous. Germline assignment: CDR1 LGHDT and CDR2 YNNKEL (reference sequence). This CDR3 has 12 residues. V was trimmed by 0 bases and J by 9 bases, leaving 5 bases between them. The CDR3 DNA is TGTGCCAGCAGCCAAGATCAGCAAAAACTGTTTTTT. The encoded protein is CASSQDQQKLFF.

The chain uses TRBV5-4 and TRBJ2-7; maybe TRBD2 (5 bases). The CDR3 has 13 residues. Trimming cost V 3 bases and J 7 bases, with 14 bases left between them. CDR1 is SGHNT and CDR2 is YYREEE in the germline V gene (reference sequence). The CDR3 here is CASSSRESWEQYF. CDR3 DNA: TGTGCCAGCAGCTCCCGGGAATCGTGGGAGCAGTACTTC.

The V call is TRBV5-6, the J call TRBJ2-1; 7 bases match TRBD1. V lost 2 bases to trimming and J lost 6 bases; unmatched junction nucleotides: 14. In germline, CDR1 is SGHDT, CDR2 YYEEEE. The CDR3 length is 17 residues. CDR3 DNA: TGTGCCAGCAGCTTAGGGTACGGGGACAGAGCTCTCAATGAGCAGTTCTTC. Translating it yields CASSLGYGDRALNEQFF.

The CDR3 sequence: CASSEPYQETQYF. For the CDR3, the DNA is TGTGCCAGCAGTGAACCCTACCAAGAGACCCAGTACTTC. The chain links TRBV25-1 to TRBJ2-5; D ambiguous. V was clipped by 2 bases and J by 0 bases, with 4 bases between them. From germline, CDR1 is MGHDK and CDR2 SYGVNS. The CDR3 runs to 13 residues.

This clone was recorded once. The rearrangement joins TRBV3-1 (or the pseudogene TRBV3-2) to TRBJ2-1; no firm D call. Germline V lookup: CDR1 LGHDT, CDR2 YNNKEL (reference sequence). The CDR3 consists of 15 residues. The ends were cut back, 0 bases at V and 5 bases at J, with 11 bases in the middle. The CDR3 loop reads CASSQDIQTHNEQFF. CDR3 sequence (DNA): TGTGCCAGCAGCCAAGATATACAGACCCACAATGAGCAGTTCTTC.

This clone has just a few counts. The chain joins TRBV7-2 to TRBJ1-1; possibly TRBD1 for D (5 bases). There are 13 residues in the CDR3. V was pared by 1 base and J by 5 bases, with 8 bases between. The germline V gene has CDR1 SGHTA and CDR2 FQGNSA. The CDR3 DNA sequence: TGTGCCAGCAGCTTAGACAGGAGGACTGAAGCTTTCTTT. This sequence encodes CASSLDRRTEAFF.

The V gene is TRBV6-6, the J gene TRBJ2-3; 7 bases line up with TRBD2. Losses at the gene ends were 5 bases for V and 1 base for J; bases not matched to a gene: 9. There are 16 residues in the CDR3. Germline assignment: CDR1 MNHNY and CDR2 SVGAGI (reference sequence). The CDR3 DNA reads TGTGCCAGCAGTGGCCGGAGCGGGGAGCGCACAGATACGCAGTATTTT. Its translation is CASSGRSGERTDTQYF.

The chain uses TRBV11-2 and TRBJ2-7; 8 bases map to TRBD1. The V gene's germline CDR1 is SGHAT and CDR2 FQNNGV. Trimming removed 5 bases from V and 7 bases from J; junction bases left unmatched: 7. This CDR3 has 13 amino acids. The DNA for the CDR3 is TGTGCCAGCAGCAGGACAGGGTGGAGGGAGCAGTACTTC. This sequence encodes CASSRTGWREQYF. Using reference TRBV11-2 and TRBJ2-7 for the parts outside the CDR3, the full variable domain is EAGVAQSPRYKIIEKRQSVAFWCNPISGHATLYWYQQILGQGPKLLIQFQNNGVVDDSQLPKDRFSAERLKGVDSTLKIQPAKLEDSAVYLCASSRTGWREQYFGPGTRLTVT.

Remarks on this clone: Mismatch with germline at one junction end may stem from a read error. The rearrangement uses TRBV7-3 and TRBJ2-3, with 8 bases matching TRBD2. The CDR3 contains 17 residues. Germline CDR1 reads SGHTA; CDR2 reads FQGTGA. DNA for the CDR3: TGTGCCAGCAGCCTAACACCCCTGGCGGGGGGTGGAGATACGCAGTATTTT. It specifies CASSLTPLAGGGDTQYF.

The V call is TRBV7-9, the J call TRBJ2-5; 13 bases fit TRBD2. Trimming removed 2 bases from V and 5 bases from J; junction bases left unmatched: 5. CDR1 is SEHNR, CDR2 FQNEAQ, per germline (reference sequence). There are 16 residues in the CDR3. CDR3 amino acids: CASSLTGTSGEETQYF. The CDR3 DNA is TGTGCCAGCAGCTTAACGGGGACTAGCGGGGAGGAGACCCAGTACTTC.

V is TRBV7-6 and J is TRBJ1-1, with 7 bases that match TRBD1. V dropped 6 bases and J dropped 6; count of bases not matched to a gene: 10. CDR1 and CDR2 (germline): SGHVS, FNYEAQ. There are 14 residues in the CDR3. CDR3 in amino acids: CASSPPTGRSEAFF. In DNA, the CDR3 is TGTGCCAGCAGTCCACCGACAGGGAGGTCTGAAGCTTTCTTT.

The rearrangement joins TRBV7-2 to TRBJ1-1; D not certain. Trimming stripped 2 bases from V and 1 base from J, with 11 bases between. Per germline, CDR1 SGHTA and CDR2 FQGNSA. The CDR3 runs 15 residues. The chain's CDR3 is CASSLWQPGNTEAFF. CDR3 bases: TGTGCCAGCAGCTTATGGCAACCCGGGAACACTGAAGCTTTCTTT.

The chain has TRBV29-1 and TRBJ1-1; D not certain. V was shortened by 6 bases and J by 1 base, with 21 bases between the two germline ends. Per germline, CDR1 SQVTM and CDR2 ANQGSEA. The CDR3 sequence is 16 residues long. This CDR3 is CSVEGTKHVGNTEAFF. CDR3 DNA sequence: TGCAGCGTGGAGGGCACAAAACATGTGGGGAACACTGAAGCTTTCTTT.

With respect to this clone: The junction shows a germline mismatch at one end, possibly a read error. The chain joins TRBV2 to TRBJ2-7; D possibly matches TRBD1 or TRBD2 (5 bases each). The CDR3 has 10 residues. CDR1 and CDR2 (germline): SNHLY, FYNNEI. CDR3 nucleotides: TGTGCCAGCAGTGAGGGACGGCTAAACTTC. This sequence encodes CASSEGRLNF.

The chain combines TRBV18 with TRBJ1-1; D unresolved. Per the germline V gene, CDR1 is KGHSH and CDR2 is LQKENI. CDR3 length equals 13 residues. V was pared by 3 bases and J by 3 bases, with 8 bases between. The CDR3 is CASSPDQDTEAFF. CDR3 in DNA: TGTGCCAGCTCACCCGATCAGGACACTGAAGCTTTCTTT.

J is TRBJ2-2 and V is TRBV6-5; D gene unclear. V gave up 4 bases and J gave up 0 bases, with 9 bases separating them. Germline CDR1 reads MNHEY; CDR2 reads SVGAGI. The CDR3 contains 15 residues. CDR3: CASSSQTANTGELFF. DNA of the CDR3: TGTGCCAGCAGTTCTCAAACGGCGAACACCGGGGAGCTGTTTTTT.

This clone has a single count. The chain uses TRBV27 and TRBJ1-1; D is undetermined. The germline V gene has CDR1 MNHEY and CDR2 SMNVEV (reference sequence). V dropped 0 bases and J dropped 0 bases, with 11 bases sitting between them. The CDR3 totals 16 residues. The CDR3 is CASSLSGIPMNTEAFF. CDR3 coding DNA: TGTGCCAGCAGTTTATCAGGGATCCCCATGAACACTGAAGCTTTCTTT.

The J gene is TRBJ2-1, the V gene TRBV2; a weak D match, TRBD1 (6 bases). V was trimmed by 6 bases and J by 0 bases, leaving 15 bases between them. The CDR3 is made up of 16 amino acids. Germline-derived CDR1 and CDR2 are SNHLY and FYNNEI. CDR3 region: CASSEPTGSSYNEQFF. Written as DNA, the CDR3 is TGTGCCAGCAGCGAACCCACAGGGAGCTCCTACAATGAGCAGTTCTTC.

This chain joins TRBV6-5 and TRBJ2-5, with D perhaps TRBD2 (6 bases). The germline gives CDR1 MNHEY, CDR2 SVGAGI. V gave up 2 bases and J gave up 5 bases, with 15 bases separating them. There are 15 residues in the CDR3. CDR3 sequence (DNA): TGTGCCAGCAGTTACACTAGCTCGGCCGGGGAGACCCAGTACTTC. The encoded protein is CASSYTSSAGETQYF.

As DNA, the CDR3 is TGTGCCAGCAGCGCGACTAGCGGGGGGCTAGATACGCAGTATTTT. This gives the protein CASSATSGGLDTQYF. This chain joins TRBV9 and TRBJ2-3, with 13 bases identical to TRBD2. After removal of 3 bases from V and 5 bases from J, the junction contained 3 bases not matched to a gene. The CDR3 loop spans 15 amino acids. The V gene's germline CDR1 is SGDLS and CDR2 YYNGEE.

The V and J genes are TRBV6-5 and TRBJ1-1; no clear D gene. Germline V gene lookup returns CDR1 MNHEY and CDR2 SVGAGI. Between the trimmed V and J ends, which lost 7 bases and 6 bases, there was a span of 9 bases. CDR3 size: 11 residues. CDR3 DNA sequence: TGTGCCAGCACGGACCCCGCTGAAGCTTTCTTT. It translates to CASTDPAEAFF.

The CDR3 DNA reads as TGCGCCAGCAGCTTGTTGACAGCTGGCTCAATGACCCTCCACTTT. As protein: CASSLLTAGSMTLHF. The rearrangement joins TRBV5-1 to TRBJ1-6; perhaps TRBD1 as D (5 bases). Looked up from germline, CDR1 is SGHRS and CDR2 is YFSETQ. There are 15 residues in the CDR3. Trimming took 1 base from V and 14 from J, leaving 19 bases between them.

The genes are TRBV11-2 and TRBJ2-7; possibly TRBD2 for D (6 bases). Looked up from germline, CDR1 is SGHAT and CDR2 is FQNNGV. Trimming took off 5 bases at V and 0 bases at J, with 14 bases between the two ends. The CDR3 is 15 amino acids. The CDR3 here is CASSQSGLSSYEQYF. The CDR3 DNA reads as TGTGCCAGCAGCCAATCGGGACTCTCCTCCTACGAGCAGTACTTC. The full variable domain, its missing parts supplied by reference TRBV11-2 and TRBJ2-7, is EAGVAQSPRYKIIEKRQSVAFWCNPISGHATLYWYQQILGQGPKLLIQFQNNGVVDDSQLPKDRFSAERLKGVDSTLKIQPAKLEDSAVYLCASSQSGLSSYEQYFGPGTRLTVT.

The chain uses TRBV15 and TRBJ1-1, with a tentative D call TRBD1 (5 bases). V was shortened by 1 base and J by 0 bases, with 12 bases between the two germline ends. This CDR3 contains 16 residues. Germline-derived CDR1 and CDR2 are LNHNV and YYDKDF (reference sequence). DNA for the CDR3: TGTGCCACCAGCAGAGGAGGGGCAGGAGTGAACACTGAAGCTTTCTTT. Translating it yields CATSRGGAGVNTEAFF.

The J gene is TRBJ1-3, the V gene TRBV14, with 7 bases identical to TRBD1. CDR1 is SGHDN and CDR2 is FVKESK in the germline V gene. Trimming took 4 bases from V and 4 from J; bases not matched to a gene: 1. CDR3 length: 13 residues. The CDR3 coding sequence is TGTGCCAGCAGCCCACAGGGGGGAAACACCATATATTTT. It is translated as CASSPQGGNTIYF.

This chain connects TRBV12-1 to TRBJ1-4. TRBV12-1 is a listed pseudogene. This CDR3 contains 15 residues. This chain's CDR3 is CASSPPPGKNEKLFF. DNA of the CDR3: TGTGCCAGCAGCCCCCCACCGGGAAAGAATGAAAAACTGTTTTTT.

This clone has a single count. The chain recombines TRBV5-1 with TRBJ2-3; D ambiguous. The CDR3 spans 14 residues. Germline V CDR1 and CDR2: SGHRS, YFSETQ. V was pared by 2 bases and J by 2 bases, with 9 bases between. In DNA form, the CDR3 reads TGCGCCAGCAGCTTCCGGACGGACACAGATACGCAGTATTTT. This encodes CASSFRTDTDTQYF. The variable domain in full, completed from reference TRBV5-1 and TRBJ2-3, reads KAGVTQTPRYLIKTRGQQVTLSCSPISGHRSVSWYQQTPGQGLQFLFEYFSETQRNKGNFPGRFSGRQFSNSRSEMNVSTLELGDSALYLCASSFRTDTDTQYFGPGTRLTVL.